The 21 T cell receptor beta chains reported below all come from one sample, sequenced in a study of graft-versus-host responses after intestinal transplantation. The table came from immunoSEQ multiplex PCR; TCRdb's copy has only in-frame clones and leaves some out. The sample holds about 20,000 clones, around nine tenths seen once. The specimen was PBMCs, collected approximately 240 days after intestinal transplant. The receptors shown here come from a human patient who received an intestinal transplant, so some T cells may come from the graft donor.

The genes are TRBV4-1 and TRBJ2-3; no reliable D call. V lost 6 bases and J lost 6, with 13 bases in between. The V gene's germline CDR1 is MGHRA and CDR2 YSYEKL. CDR3 length equals 13 residues. The chain's CDR3 is CASRARFKDTQYF. The CDR3 DNA follows: TGCGCCAGCAGAGCAAGGTTCAAGGATACGCAGTATTTT.

The chain uses TRBV20-1 and TRBJ1-1; D is uncertain. The germline V gene encodes CDR1 DFQATT and CDR2 SNEGSKA (reference sequence). Trimming pared 2 bases from V and 5 bases from J, leaving 3 bases between. The CDR3 is 10 amino acids. CDR3 in amino acids: CSARRTEAFF. CDR3 DNA: TGCAGTGCTAGACGGACTGAAGCTTTCTTT.

The chain recombines TRBV19 with TRBJ2-1; D remains unclear. Germline V gene data show CDR1 as LNHDA and CDR2 as SQIVND (reference sequence). This CDR3 is built from 15 residues. V shed 3 bases and J shed 0 bases, with 9 bases lying between them. CDR3 residues: CASSIGESSYNEQFF. The CDR3 coding sequence is TGTGCCAGTAGTATTGGAGAGAGCTCCTACAATGAGCAGTTCTTC. Based on the CDR3 plus reference TRBV19 and TRBJ2-1, the full variable domain is DGGITQSPKYLFRKEGQNVTLSCEQNLNHDAMYWYRQDPGQGLRLIYYSQIVNDFQKGDIAEGYSVSREKKESFPLTVTSAQKNPTAFYLCASSIGESSYNEQFFGPGTRLTVL.

The CDR3 sequence is CASSKLGGGYEQYF. The CDR3 bases are TGTGCCAGCAGCAAATTGGGCGGCGGCTACGAGCAGTACTTC. The chain employs TRBV21-1 and TRBJ2-7. TRBV21-1 is a pseudogene segment. The CDR3 loop spans 14 amino acids.

As to this clone: Germline is not matched at one junction end, which may reflect a read error. The CDR3 DNA reads TGTGCCAGCAGTCAAGGACGGGTACAAGAGATCCAGTACTTC. Protein sequence: CASSQGRVQEIQYF. The chain uses TRBV7-8 and TRBJ2-5; no clear D. Per the germline V gene, CDR1 is SGHVS and CDR2 is FQNEAQ. The CDR3 sequence is 14 residues long.

This sequence joins TRBV28 and TRBJ1-5; 9 bases match TRBD1. V dropped 6 bases and J dropped 6; count of bases not matched to a gene: 6. The CDR3 is 14 residues long. CDR1 and CDR2 from the germline V gene are MDHEN and SYDVKM. The CDR3 is CASSPGQGGQPQHF. For the CDR3, the DNA is TGTGCCAGCAGCCCGGGACAGGGTGGTCAGCCCCAGCATTTT.

The gene calls are TRBV19 and TRBJ2-5; the match to TRBD2 covers 9 bases. This CDR3 comprises 14 residues. Trimming took 8 bases from V and 0 from J; bases not matched to a gene: 4. The germline V gene encodes CDR1 LNHDA and CDR2 SQIVND (reference sequence). The CDR3 DNA follows: TGTGCCAGTCAAGCGGGGGGATACCAAGAGACCCAGTACTTC. Protein sequence: CASQAGGYQETQYF.

The V call is TRBV6-4, the J call TRBJ1-4; D is undetermined. The CDR3 is 13 residues long. Germline CDR1 is MRHNA and CDR2 is SNTAGT. V was trimmed by 3 bases and J by 7 bases, leaving 9 bases between them. In DNA form, the CDR3 reads TGTGCCAGCAGTGAGCGGGTTTTTGAAAAACTGTTTTTT. It specifies CASSERVFEKLFF.

The V call is TRBV4-2, the J call TRBJ1-1, with D uncertain. In germline, CDR1 is LGHNA, CDR2 YNFKEQ. V was clipped by 0 bases and J by 8 bases, with 4 bases between them. The CDR3 has 11 amino acids. CDR3: CASSQDGEAFF. DNA for the CDR3: TGTGCCAGCAGCCAAGATGGCGAAGCTTTCTTT.

The V gene is TRBV11-2, the J gene TRBJ1-5, with 9 positions matching TRBD1. The CDR3 contains 16 residues. The trim removed 7 bases at V and 4 bases at J, leaving 11 bases unmatched. CDR1 and CDR2 (germline): SGHAT, FQNNGV. In DNA form, the CDR3 reads TGTGCCAGCATCAAATGGACAGGGGAAGGGAATCAGCCCCAGCATTTT. This encodes CASIKWTGEGNQPQHF.

This rearrangement joins TRBV5-1 to TRBJ1-4; a possible D gene is TRBD1 (5 bases). CDR3 length equals 18 residues. Germline V lookup: CDR1 SGHRS, CDR2 YFSETQ. V was shortened by 3 bases and J by 5 bases, with 23 bases between the two germline ends. CDR3 amino acids: CASSSLPYSGTVNEKLFF. The CDR3 coding sequence is TGCGCCAGCAGCTCCTTACCTTATTCCGGGACGGTGAATGAAAAACTGTTTTTT.

The rearrangement uses TRBV12-5 and TRBJ2-7; D tentatively fits TRBD1 or TRBD2 (5 bases each). The germline CDR1 and CDR2 sequences are LGHNT and FRNRAP. The V and J ends lost 1 base and 3 bases respectively, with 19 bases between them. The CDR3 has 17 residues. Here the CDR3 DNA reads TGTGCTAGTGGTTTGGGCTCCCGAAGTGGGGGAAACTACGAGCAGTACTTC. It translates to CASGLGSRSGGNYEQYF.

The chain is built from TRBV6-6 and TRBJ1-2; 8 positions match TRBD1. Germline trimming cut 0 bases from V and 6 bases from J; bases unmatched to any gene: 3. The germline gives CDR1 MNHNY, CDR2 SVGAGI (reference sequence). The CDR3 consists of 14 residues. CDR3 in amino acids: CASSYSMTGDGYTF. The CDR3 bases are TGTGCCAGCAGTTACTCCATGACAGGGGATGGCTACACCTTC.

As for this clone: The sample has other DNA sequences that encode this CDR3 too. J is TRBJ1-1 and V is TRBV27, with a weak D call TRBD1 (6 bases). There are 15 residues in the CDR3. The V end lost 5 bases, the J end lost 1 base, and 14 bases lay between the germline ends. Germline V gene lookup returns CDR1 MNHEY and CDR2 SMNVEV (reference sequence). In DNA, the CDR3 is TGTGCCAGCAGTCCGTTCGACAGGCCGAACACTGAAGCTTTCTTT. Translating it yields CASSPFDRPNTEAFF.

The CDR3 reads CASSPSGGAYNEQFF. CDR3 DNA: TGTGCCAGCAGTCCTAGCGGGGGGGCTTACAATGAGCAGTTCTTC. This chain uses TRBV27 with TRBJ2-1; TRBD2 aligns across 12 bases. Germline-derived CDR1 and CDR2 are MNHEY and SMNVEV (reference sequence). This CDR3 has 15 amino acids. V shed 5 bases, J shed 4 bases, and the junction held 3 bases outside the gene matches.

This chain uses TRBV7-9 with TRBJ2-6; D is ambiguous. V was shortened by 5 bases and J by 2 bases, with 22 bases between the two germline ends. The CDR3 loop spans 19 amino acids. CDR1 and CDR2 (germline): SEHNR, FQNEAQ (reference sequence). The CDR3, as DNA: TGTGCCAGCAGCCTGGCAATCGAGCTTATTGGCCCTGGGGCCAACGTCCTGACTTTC. Its protein product is CASSLAIELIGPGANVLTF.

This clone has just a few counts. J is TRBJ1-6 and V is TRBV6-5; a weak D match, TRBD1 (6 bases). The CDR3 spans 14 residues. CDR1 is MNHEY and CDR2 is SVGAGI in the germline V gene. V dropped 4 bases and J dropped 10 bases, with 14 bases sitting between them. DNA for the CDR3: TGTGCCAGCAGTTCCGCGAACAGGGTCTCACCCCTCCACTTT. It translates to CASSSANRVSPLHF.

J is TRBJ2-7 and V is TRBV6-4; 9 bases agree with TRBD2. This CDR3 is built from 14 residues. V was clipped by 2 bases and J by 8 bases; unmatched bases: 7. Germline V gene data show CDR1 as MRHNA and CDR2 as SNTAGT. The CDR3 DNA is TGTGCCAGCAGTGACGGCGGGGGGGCCTCTCAGCAGTACTTC. It is translated as CASSDGGGASQQYF.

The V gene is TRBV23-1, the J gene TRBJ1-5; TRBD1 matches 7 bases. TRBV23-1 counts as an open reading frame of uncertain function. J gave up 5 bases and V 5 bases, and 6 bases lay outside the gene matches. The CDR3 covers 14 residues. The DNA of the CDR3 is TGCGCCAGCAGTTCCCACAGGGGCGATCAGCCCCAGCATTTT. Its translation: CASSSHRGDQPQHF.

The chain combines TRBV11-3 with TRBJ1-1, with 7 bases identical to TRBD1. The V gene end was trimmed by 5 bases and the J gene end by 2 bases; junction bases not matched to a gene: 8. This CDR3 region has 15 residues. Germline CDR1 and CDR2: SGHNT and YENEEA. CDR3 protein: CASSPGGVGNTEAFF. In nucleotides, the CDR3 is TGTGCCAGCAGCCCAGGGGGGGTCGGTAACACTGAAGCTTTCTTT.

The chain links TRBV19 to TRBJ2-7, with TRBD1 identical over 10 bases. V lost 6 bases and J lost 3; bases outside the gene matches: 5. Germline CDR1 is LNHDA and CDR2 is SQIVND (reference sequence). The CDR3 loop spans 14 amino acids. The CDR3 protein is CASRPGTGVYEQYF. The CDR3 bases are TGTGCCAGTAGACCCGGGACAGGGGTCTACGAGCAGTACTTC.